This note documents a single T cell receptor (beta chain) sequence. The sample belongs to a study of blood T cell repertoires in COVID-19. Study background: Researchers got acute and convalescent COVID-19 samples from the United States, Italy and Spain.

In the authors' methods: It was from reference gene primer amplification that nucleated cell counts were estimated. The protocol was immunoSEQ multiplex PCR, while the TCRdb copy is restricted to in-frame clones and leaves out a portion. V, J and clone size derive from that table, while D and trimming were established from the DNA sequence. The sample shows more than 55,000 clones, roughly 88% of them seen only once. Germline assignment: CDR1 LNHDA and CDR2 SQIVND (reference sequence). This CDR3 spans 14 amino acids. V lost 5 bases and J 9 bases, leaving 14 bases between the germline ends. The rearrangement uses TRBV19 and TRBJ1-6; D perhaps matches TRBD1 (6 bases). Input material: peripheral blood. This TCR derives from an elderly woman with acute or convalescent COVID-19. CDR3: CASSYRVFGSPLHF. The CDR3 DNA sequence: TGTGCCAGTAGTTACAGGGTATTTGGTTCACCCCTCCACTTT.